This T cell receptor beta chain was captured by sequencing in a study of technical replicates of blood from several donors. The assay was immunoSEQ multiplex PCR, and TCRdb's table has in-frame clones only and misses some. Of roughly 14,000 clones listed, about 87% are singletons. The CDR3 has 18 residues. CDR1 and CDR2 from the germline V gene are ENHRY and SYGVKD. The V end lost 2 bases, the J end lost 4 bases, and 21 bases lay between the germline ends. The sample was PBMCs. The V and J genes are TRBV10-3 and TRBJ1-3; no definite D call. This TCR derives from a human donor in good health. CDR3 nucleotide sequence: TGTGCCATCAGTGAGACGGCACTGAAGTGGGCATTGGGAAACACCATATATTTT. It yields the protein CAISETALKWALGNTIYF.